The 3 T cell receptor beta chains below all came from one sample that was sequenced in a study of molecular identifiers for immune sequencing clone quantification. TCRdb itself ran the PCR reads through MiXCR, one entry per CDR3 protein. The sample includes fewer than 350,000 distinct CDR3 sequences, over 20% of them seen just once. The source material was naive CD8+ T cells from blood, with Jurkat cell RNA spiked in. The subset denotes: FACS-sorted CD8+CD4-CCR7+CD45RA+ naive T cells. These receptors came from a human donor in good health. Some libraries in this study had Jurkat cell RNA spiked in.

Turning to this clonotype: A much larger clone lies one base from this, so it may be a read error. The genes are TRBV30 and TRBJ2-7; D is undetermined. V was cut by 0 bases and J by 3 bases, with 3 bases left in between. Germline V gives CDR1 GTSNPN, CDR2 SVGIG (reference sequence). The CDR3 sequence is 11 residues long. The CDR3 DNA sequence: TGTGCCTGGAGTGTCGGCTACGAGCAGTACTTC. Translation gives CAWSVGYEQYF.

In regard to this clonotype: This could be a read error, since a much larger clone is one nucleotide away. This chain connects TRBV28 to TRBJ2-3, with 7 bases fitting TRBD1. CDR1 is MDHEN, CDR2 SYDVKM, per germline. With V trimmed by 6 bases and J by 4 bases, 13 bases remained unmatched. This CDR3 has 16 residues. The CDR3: CASSHYIGGVADTQYF. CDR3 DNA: TGTGCCAGCAGCCACTACATAGGGGGCGTGGCAGATACGCAGTATTTT. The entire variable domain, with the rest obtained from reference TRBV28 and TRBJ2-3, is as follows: DVKVTQSSRYLVKRTGEKVFLECVQDMDHENMFWYRQDPGLGLRLIYFSYDVKMKEKGDIPEGYSVSREKKERFSLILESASTNQTSMYLCASSHYIGGVADTQYFGPGTRLTVL.

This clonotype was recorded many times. The CDR3 DNA reads as TGCGCCAGCAGCCAAGAGGTTATCCAGAAGGGTTCACCCCTCCACTTT. Protein sequence: CASSQEVIQKGSPLHF. The V call is TRBV4-1, the J call TRBJ1-6; D ambiguous. Germline V gives CDR1 MGHRA, CDR2 YSYEKL. This CDR3 has 16 residues. V lost 0 bases and J 9 bases, leaving 15 bases between the germline ends.